The rows below give T cell receptor beta chains drawn from one sample of a study of blood T cell repertoires in COVID-19. TCRdb's copy holds only in-frame clones and misses some; the assay was immunoSEQ multiplex PCR. The data hold about 150,000 clones, with around 86% observed a single time. The sequencing sample was made of PBMCs or T cells enriched from blood (not recorded which). These receptors all stem from a man aged 45 to 65 who had recovered from COVID-19. Both conserved end residues are part of each CDR3. A D gene is named only where the DNA matches it firmly. Size is stated for part of the rows, as once, few or many counts, or as a class when the clone is expanded.

j_call,clone_size,d_call,v_call,cdr3_aa,cdr3_nt
TRBJ2-2,-,TRBD2,TRBV7-2,CASSPPGLAGVAGELFF,TGTGCCAGCAGCCCCCCGGGACTAGCGGGAGTAGCCGGGGAGCTGTTTTTT
TRBJ1-5,-,TRBD1,TRBV27,CASSLRTGSQPQHF,TGTGCCAGCAGTTTGCGGACAGGGAGTCAGCCCCAGCATTTT
TRBJ1-4,-,-,TRBV28,CASRSGEKLFF,TGTGCCAGCAGGTCCGGTGAAAAACTGTTTTTT
TRBJ1-6,once,-,TRBV18,CASSPGQTNSPLHF,TGTGCCAGCTCACCAGGGCAGACGAATTCACCCCTCCACTTT
TRBJ1-2,-,TRBD1,TRBV5-6,CASSFRDRGRGYGYTF,TGTGCCAGCAGCTTCCGGGACAGGGGGCGCGGCTATGGCTACACCTTC
TRBJ1-2,-,-,TRBV6-5,CASSYKSRGYGYTF,TGTGCCAGCAGTTACAAGTCCAGGGGCTATGGCTACACCTTC
TRBJ1-5,-,-,TRBV28,CASSLGGFQPQHF,TGTGCCAGCAGTTTGGGGGGGTTTCAGCCCCAGCATTTT
TRBJ1-1,-,-,TRBV11-1,CASSLLGANTEAFF,TGTGCCAGCAGCCTCTTGGGGGCAAACACTGAAGCTTTCTTT
TRBJ2-3,-,TRBD2,TRBV6-2/TRBV6-3,CASSYSKLAGGQLPDTQYF,TGTGCCAGCAGTTACTCGAAACTAGCGGGAGGCCAACTCCCAGATACGCAGTATTTT
TRBJ2-7,-,TRBD1,TRBV2,CAGHLGTGFVEQYF,TGTGCCGGCCACCTCGGGACAGGGTTTGTCGAGCAGTACTTC
TRBJ2-7,-,-,TRBV27,CASSLTASLVYEQYF,TGTGCCAGCAGTTTAACGGCTAGCCTTGTCTACGAGCAGTACTTC
TRBJ2-3,-,TRBD2,TRBV7-2,CASSFFGAGVADTQYF,TGTGCCAGCAGCTTCTTCGGAGCGGGGGTTGCAGATACGCAGTATTTT
TRBJ2-1,-,TRBD2,TRBV28,CASFPAGVQKNEQFF,TGTGCCAGCTTCCCAGCGGGGGTTCAGAAGAATGAGCAGTTCTTC
TRBJ1-5,-,-,TRBV19,CASSTLGGSNQPQHF,TGTGCCAGTAGTACTCTCGGGGGTAGCAATCAGCCCCAGCATTTT
TRBJ1-5,-,-,TRBV28,CASYNGQKPYSNQPQHF,TGTGCCAGCTATAATGGACAGAAACCTTATAGCAATCAGCCCCAGCATTTT
TRBJ1-3,-,-,TRBV3-1/TRBV3-2,CASSRDYSGNTIYF,TGTGCCAGCAGCCGGGACTACTCTGGAAACACCATATATTTT